This T cell receptor (beta chain) was documented in a study of beta chain features in type 1 diabetes. Sorted populations all had greater than 95% purity. This clone was detected only a few times. Other DNA sequences within the sample encode an identical CDR3. From germline, CDR1 is SEHNR and CDR2 FQNEAQ (reference sequence). V was trimmed by 2 bases and J by 0 bases, leaving 3 bases between them. This CDR3 contains 13 residues. The investigators reverse transcribed all of the isolated RNA, so they sequenced expressed TCRB transcripts. Method: immunoSEQ multiplex PCR; TCRdb's copy keeps in-frame clones and lacks some. Of more than 350,000 clones in the sample, about 10% were seen once.

The sample taken for sequencing was naive CD4+ T cells from blood. The J gene is TRBJ2-3, the V gene TRBV7-9; D gene unclear. This TCR came from a woman younger than 30 in good health. The DNA for the CDR3 is TGTGCCAGCAGCTTATACAGCACAGATACGCAGTATTTT. This gives the protein CASSLYSTDTQYF.